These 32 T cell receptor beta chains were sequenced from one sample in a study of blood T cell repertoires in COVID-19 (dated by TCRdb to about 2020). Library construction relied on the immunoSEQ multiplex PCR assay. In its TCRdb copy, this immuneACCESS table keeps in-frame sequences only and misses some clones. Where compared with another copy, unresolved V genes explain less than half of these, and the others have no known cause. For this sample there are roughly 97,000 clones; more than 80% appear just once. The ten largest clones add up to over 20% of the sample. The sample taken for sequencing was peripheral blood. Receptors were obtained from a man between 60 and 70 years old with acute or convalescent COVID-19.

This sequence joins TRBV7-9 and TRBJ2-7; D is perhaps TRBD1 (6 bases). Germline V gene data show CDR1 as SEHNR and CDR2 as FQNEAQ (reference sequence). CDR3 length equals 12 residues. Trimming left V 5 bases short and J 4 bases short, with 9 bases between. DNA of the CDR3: TGTGCCAGCAGCCCTACAGGGTACGAGCAGTACTTC. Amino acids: CASSPTGYEQYF.

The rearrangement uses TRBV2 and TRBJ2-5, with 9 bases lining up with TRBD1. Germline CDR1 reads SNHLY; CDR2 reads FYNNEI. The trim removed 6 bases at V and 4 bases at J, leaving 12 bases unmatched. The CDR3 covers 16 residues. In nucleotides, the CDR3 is TGTGCCAGCAGGGCACTTACAGGGGGCGCCGGAGAGACCCAGTACTTC. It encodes CASRALTGGAGETQYF.

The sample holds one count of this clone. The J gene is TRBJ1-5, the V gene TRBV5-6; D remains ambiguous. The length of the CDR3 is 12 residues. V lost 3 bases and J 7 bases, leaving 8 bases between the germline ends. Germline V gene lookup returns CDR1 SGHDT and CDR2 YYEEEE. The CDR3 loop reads CASSWSGQPQHF. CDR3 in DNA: TGTGCCAGCAGCTGGAGTGGGCAGCCCCAGCATTTT.

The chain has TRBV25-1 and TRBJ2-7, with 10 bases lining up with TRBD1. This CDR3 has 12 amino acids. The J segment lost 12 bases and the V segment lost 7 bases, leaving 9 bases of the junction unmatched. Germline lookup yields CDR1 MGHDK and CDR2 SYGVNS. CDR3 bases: TGTGCCAGCATGTCGGGACAGGGGTCCACGTACGTC. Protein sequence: CASMSGQGSTYV.

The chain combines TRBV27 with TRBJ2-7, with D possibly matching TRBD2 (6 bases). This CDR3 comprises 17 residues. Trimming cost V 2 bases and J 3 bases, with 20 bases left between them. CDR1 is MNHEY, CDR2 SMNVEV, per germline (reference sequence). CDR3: CASSLLSLDGGDYEQYF. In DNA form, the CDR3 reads TGTGCCAGCAGTTTACTTTCATTGGACGGGGGAGACTACGAGCAGTACTTC.

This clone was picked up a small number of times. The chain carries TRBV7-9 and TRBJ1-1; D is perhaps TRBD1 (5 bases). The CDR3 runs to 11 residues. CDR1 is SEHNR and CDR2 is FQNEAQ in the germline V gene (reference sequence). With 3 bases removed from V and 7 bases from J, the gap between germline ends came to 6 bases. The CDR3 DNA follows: TGTGCCAGCAGCTTGGGGGGTGAAGCTTTCTTT. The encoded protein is CASSLGGEAFF.

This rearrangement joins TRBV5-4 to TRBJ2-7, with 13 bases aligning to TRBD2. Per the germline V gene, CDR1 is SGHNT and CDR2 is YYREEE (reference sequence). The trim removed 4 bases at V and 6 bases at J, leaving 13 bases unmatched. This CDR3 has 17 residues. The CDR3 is CASSPTPGTSGTGEQYF. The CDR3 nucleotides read TGTGCCAGCAGCCCAACACCCGGGACTAGCGGGACCGGCGAGCAGTACTTC.

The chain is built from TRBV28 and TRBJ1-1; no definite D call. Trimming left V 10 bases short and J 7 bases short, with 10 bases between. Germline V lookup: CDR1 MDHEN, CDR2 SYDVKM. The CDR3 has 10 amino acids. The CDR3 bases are TGTGCCATCACAGCCTTTGAAGCTTTCTTT. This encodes CAITAFEAFF.

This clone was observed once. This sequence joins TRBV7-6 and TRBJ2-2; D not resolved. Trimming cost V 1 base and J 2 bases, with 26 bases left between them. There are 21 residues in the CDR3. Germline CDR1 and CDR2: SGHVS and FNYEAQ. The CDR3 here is CASSLGVFPQKFINNTGELFF. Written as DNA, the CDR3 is TGTGCCAGCAGCTTAGGGGTTTTTCCACAGAAGTTCATTAATAACACCGGGGAGCTGTTTTTT.

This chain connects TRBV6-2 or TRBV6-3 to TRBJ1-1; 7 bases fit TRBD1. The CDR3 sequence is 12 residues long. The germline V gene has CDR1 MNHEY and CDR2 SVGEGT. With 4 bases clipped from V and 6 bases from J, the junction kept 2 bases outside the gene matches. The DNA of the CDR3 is TGTGCCAGCAGTTTTACAGGGGCTGAAGCTTTCTTT. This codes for CASSFTGAEAFF.

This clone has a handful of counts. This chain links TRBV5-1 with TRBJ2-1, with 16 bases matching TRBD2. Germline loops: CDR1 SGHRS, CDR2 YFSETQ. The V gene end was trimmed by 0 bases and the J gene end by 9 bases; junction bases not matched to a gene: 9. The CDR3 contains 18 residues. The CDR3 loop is CASSLGGGTSGRAREQFF. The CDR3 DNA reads TGCGCCAGCAGCTTGGGCGGAGGGACTAGCGGGAGGGCCCGTGAGCAGTTCTTC.

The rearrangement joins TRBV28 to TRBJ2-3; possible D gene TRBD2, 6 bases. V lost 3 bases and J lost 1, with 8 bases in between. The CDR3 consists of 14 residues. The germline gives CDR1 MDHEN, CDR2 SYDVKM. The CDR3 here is CASSFPGGTDTQYF. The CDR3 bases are TGTGCCAGCAGTTTTCCGGGGGGCACAGATACGCAGTATTTT. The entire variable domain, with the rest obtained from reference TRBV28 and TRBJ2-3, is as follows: DVKVTQSSRYLVKRTGEKVFLECVQDMDHENMFWYRQDPGLGLRLIYFSYDVKMKEKGDIPEGYSVSREKKERFSLILESASTNQTSMYLCASSFPGGTDTQYFGPGTRLTVL.

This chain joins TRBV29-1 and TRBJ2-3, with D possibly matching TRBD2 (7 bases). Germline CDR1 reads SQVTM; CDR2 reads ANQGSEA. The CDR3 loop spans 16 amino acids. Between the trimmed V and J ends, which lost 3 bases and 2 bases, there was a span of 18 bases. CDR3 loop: CSVDSRGGGNTDTQYF. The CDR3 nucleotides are TGCAGCGTTGATAGCCGAGGGGGGGGGAACACAGATACGCAGTATTTT.

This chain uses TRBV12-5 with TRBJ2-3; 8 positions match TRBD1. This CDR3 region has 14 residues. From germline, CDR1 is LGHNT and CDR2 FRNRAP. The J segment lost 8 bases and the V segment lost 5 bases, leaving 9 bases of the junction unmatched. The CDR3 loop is CASGITGGGGTQYF. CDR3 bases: TGTGCTAGTGGTATTACAGGGGGAGGCGGTACGCAGTATTTT.

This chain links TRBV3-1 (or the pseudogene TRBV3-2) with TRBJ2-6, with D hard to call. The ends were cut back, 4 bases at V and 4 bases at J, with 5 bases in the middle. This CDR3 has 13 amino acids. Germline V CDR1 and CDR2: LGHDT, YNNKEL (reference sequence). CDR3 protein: CASSPRGANVLTF. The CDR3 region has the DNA TGTGCCAGCAGCCCTAGGGGGGCCAACGTCCTGACTTTC.

CDR3: CASSPFSGGNDQPQHF. CDR3 DNA sequence: TGTGCCAGCTCACCATTCTCGGGGGGTAATGATCAGCCCCAGCATTTT. The V and J genes are TRBV18 and TRBJ1-5; D possibly corresponds to TRBD1 (5 bases). The V gene lost 2 bases and the J gene lost 5 bases, with 16 bases spanning the gap. CDR1 is KGHSH, CDR2 LQKENI, per germline. The CDR3 length is 16 residues.

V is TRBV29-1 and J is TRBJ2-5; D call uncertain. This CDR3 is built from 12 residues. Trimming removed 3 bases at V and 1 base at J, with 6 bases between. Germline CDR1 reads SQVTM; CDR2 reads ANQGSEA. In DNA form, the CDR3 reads TGCAGCGTTGACAACAGCCAAGAGACCCAGTACTTC. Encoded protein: CSVDNSQETQYF. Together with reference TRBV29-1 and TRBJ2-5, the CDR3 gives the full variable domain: SAVISQKPSRDICQRGTSLTIQCQVDSQVTMMFWYRQQPGQSLTLIATANQGSEATYESGFVIDKFPISRPNLTFSTLTVSNMSPEDSSIYLCSVDNSQETQYFGPGTRLLVL.

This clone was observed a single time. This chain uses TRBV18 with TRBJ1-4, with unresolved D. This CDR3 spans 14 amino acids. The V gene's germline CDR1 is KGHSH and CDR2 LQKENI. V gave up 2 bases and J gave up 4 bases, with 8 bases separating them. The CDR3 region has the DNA TGTGCCAGCTCACCAAACAGCAATAATGAAAAACTGTTTTTT. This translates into CASSPNSNNEKLFF.

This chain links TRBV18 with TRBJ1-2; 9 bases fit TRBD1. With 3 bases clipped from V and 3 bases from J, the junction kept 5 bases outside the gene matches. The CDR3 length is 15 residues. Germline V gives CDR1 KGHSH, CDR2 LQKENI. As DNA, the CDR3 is TGTGCCAGCTCACCCGGGACAGGGAGAGACTATGGCTACACCTTC. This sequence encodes CASSPGTGRDYGYTF.

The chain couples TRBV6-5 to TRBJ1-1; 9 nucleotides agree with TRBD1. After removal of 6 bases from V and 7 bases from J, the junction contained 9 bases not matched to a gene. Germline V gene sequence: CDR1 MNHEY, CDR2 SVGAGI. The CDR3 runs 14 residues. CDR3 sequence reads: CASSLTGGRNEAFF. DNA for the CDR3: TGTGCCAGCAGCCTAACAGGGGGCCGGAATGAAGCTTTCTTT.

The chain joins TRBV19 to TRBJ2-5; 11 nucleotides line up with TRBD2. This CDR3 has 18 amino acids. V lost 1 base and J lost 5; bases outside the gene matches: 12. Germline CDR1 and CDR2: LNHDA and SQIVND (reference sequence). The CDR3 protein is CASSIGRTSGRGGETQYF. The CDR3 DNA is TGTGCCAGTAGTATAGGTCGGACTAGCGGGCGGGGGGGCGAGACCCAGTACTTC.

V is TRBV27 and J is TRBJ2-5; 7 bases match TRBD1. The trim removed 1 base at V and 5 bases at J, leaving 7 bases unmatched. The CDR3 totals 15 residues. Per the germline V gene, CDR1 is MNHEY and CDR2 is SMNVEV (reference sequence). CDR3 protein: CASSLLQGYGETQYF. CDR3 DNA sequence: TGTGCCAGCAGTTTATTACAGGGGTATGGGGAGACCCAGTACTTC.

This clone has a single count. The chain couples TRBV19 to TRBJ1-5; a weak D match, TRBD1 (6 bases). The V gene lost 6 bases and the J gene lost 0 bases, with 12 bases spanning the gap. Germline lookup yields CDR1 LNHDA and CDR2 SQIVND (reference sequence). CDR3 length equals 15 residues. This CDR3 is CASSRGAYSNQPQHF. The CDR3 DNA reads TGTGCCAGTAGCCGGGGGGCTTATAGCAATCAGCCCCAGCATTTT. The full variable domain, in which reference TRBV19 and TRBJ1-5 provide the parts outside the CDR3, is DGGITQSPKYLFRKEGQNVTLSCEQNLNHDAMYWYRQDPGQGLRLIYYSQIVNDFQKGDIAEGYSVSREKKESFPLTVTSAQKNPTAFYLCASSRGAYSNQPQHFGDGTRLSIL.

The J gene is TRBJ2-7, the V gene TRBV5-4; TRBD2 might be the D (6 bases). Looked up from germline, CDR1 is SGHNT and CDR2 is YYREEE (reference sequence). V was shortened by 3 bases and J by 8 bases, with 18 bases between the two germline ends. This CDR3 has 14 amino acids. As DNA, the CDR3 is TGTGCCAGCAGCTCGCGGGACGGATGGACCCAGCAGTACTTC. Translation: CASSSRDGWTQQYF. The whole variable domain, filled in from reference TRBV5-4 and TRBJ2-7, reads ETGVTQSPTHLIKTRGQQVTLRCSSQSGHNTVSWYQQALGQGPQFIFQYYREEENGRGNFPPRFSGLQFPNYSSELNVNALELDDSALYLCASSSRDGWTQQYFGPGTRLTVT.

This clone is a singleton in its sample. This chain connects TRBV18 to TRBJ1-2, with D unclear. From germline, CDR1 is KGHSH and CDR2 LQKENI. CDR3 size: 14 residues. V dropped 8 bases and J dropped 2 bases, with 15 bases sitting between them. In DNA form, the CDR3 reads TGTGCCAGCCGCGGGTCAGGCAGCAACTATGGCTACACCTTC. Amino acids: CASRGSGSNYGYTF.

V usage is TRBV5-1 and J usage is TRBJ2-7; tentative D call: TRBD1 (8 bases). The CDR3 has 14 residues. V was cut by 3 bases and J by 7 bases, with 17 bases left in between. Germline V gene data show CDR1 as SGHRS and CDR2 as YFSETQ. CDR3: CASSSQQGGKEQYF. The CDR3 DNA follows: TGCGCCAGCAGCTCGCAACAGGGGGGGAAGGAGCAGTACTTC. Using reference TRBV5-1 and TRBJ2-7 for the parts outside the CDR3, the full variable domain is KAGVTQTPRYLIKTRGQQVTLSCSPISGHRSVSWYQQTPGQGLQFLFEYFSETQRNKGNFPGRFSGRQFSNSRSEMNVSTLELGDSALYLCASSSQQGGKEQYFGPGTRLTVT.

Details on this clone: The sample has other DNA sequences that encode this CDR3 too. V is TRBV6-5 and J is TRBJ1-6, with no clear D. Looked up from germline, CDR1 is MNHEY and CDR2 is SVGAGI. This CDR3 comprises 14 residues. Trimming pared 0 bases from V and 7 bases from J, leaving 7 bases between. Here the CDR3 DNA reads TGTGCCAGCAGTTACTCGGGAGGAAATTCACCCCTCCACTTT. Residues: CASSYSGGNSPLHF.

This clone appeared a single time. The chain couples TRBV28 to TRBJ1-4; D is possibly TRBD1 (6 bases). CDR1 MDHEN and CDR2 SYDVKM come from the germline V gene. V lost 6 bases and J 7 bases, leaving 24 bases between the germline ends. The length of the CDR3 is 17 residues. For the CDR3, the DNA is TGTGCCAGCAGATCGAGGGATGTGGGGGGGCGGCTTGAAAAACTGTTTTTT. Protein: CASRSRDVGGRLEKLFF. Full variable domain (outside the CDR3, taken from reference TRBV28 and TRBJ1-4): DVKVTQSSRYLVKRTGEKVFLECVQDMDHENMFWYRQDPGLGLRLIYFSYDVKMKEKGDIPEGYSVSREKKERFSLILESASTNQTSMYLCASRSRDVGGRLEKLFFGSGTQLSVL.

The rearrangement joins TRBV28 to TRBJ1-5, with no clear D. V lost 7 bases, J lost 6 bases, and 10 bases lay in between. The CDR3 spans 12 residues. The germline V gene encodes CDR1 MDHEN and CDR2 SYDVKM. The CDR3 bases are TGTGCCAGCACCATGTTCGGTCAGCCCCAGCATTTT. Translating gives CASTMFGQPQHF.

Here the CDR3 reads CASSATSGGYNEQFF. DNA of the CDR3: TGCGCCAGCAGCGCCACTAGCGGGGGCTACAATGAGCAGTTCTTC. V is TRBV5-1 and J is TRBJ2-1; 11 bases map to TRBD2. Germline V gene sequence: CDR1 SGHRS, CDR2 YFSETQ. Unmatched junction bases numbered 3, after V lost 4 bases and J lost 3 bases. This CDR3 is built from 15 residues.

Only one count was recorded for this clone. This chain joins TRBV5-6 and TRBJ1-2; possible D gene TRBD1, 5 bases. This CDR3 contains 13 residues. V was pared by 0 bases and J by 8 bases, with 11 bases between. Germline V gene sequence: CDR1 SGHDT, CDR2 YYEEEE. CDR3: CASSLGRVNGYTF. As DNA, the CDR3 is TGTGCCAGCAGCTTGGGCAGGGTAAACGGCTACACCTTC.

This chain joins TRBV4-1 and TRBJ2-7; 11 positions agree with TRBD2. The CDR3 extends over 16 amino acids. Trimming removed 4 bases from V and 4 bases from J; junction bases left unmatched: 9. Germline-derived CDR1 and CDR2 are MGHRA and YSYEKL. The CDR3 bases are TGCGCCAGCAGCCCTCCGACTAGCGGGATGACTTACGAGCAGTACTTC. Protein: CASSPPTSGMTYEQYF.